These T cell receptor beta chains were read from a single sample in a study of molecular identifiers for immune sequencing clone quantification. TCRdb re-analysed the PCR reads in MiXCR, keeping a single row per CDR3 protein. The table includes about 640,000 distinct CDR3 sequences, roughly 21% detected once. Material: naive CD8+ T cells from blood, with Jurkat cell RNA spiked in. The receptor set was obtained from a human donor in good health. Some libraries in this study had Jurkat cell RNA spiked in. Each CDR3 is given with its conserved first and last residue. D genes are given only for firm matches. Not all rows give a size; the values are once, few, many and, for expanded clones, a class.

TGTGCCTGGGTCGGGGGAGATAGTTCCGTTCGGGGTCAAGAGACCCAGTACTTC	CAWVGGDSSVRGQETQYF	-	TRBJ2-5	TRBV30	few
TGCGCCAGCAGCCAAGATCCGGGGCTGGGAGTTGGGTATGGCTACACCTTC	CASSQDPGLGVGYGYTF	-	TRBJ1-2	TRBV4-1	-
TGTGCCAGCAGTTTACACGGACAGCCCCACACCATATATTTT	CASSLHGQPHTIYF	-	TRBJ1-3	TRBV28	few
TGTGCCAGTACCTTTCTAGCGGGAGCGGAGAATGAGCAGTTCTTC	CASTFLAGAENEQFF	TRBD2	TRBJ2-1	TRBV19	few
TGTGCCAGCAGGGAGCTAAGTAGCAATCAGCCCCGGCATTTT	CASRELSSNQPRHF	-	TRBJ1-5	TRBV28	few
TGTGCCAGCAGTGCCGGACAGTTAATCGCTGAAGCTTTCTTT	CASSAGQLIAEAFF	-	TRBJ1-1	TRBV6-2/TRBV6-3	many
TGTGCCAGCAGCTTGGTGGGGGGCACTCACAGCAATCAGCCCCAGCATTTT	CASSLVGGTHSNQPQHF	-	TRBJ1-5	TRBV5-8	-
TGTGCCAGCAGCTCCGGGGACACCCAAGAGACCCAGTACTTC	CASSSGDTQETQYF	-	TRBJ2-5	TRBV5-6	many
TGTGCCAGCAGCTTAGTATCGAGGGACTATCTCGGCAATGAGCAGTTCTTC	CASSLVSRDYLGNEQFF	TRBD2	TRBJ2-1	TRBV7-8	-
TGTGCCAGCAGGCCGCCGGGGGGGCCTGGCACAGATACGCAGTATTTT	CASRPPGGPGTDTQYF	TRBD2	TRBJ2-3	TRBV7-9	few
TGCGCCAGCAGCCAAGGCCAGCGGACCTACAATGAGCAGTTCTTC	CASSQGQRTYNEQFF	-	TRBJ2-1	TRBV4-3	many
TGCAGCGTTGTGGTTCAAGGGGGGAAACTGTTTTTT	CSVVVQGGKLFF	-	TRBJ1-4	TRBV29-1	many
TGTGCCAGCAGCCAAGGGAGTGGGAACACTGAAGCTTTCTTT	CASSQGSGNTEAFF	-	TRBJ1-1	TRBV3-1	many
TGTGCCAGCAGACAGGGGAGGGAGCAGTACTTC	CASRQGREQYF	-	TRBJ2-7	TRBV3-1	many
TGCGCCAGCAGCCAAGAAGACGGACGTTTCGCCTGCGAGCAGTACTTC	CASSQEDGRFACEQYF	-	TRBJ2-7	TRBV4-1	-